The 8 T cell receptor beta chains below all came from one sample that was sequenced in a study of regulatory T cells in long-lasting Graves disease. Time point here: newly diagnosed GD, antithyroid drugs for less than 3 months. With RNA extracted from PBMCs as input, the TCR library was made. According to the study, TCR beta libraries were built with iRepertoire HTBI primers and CDR3-region Arm-PCR. TCRdb processed the multiplex PCR reads anew with MiXCR; each CDR3 protein has one entry. This sample carries about 530,000 distinct CDR3 sequences, 15% to 20% of them seen once, and the ten largest clones take 25%. The same data also contributed to another study, on T cells in Graves' hyperthyroidism and ophthalmopathy.

The sample was peripheral blood mononuclear cells (PBMCs), taken at new diagnosis, from a patient treated with antithyroid drugs. Receptors originate from a woman aged 40 to 65 with Graves disease.

This clonotype was seen ten or more times. The rearrangement joins TRBV12-3 or TRBV12-4 to TRBJ1-5, with D tentatively TRBD1 (5 bases). There are 12 residues in the CDR3. V was shortened by 6 bases and J by 6 bases, with 9 bases between the two germline ends. The CDR3 DNA reads as TGTGCCAGCAGCCCAGGGATTCAGCCCCAGCATTTT. It specifies CASSPGIQPQHF.

This clonotype showed up many times. The gene calls are TRBV11-2 and TRBJ2-3, with D possibly matching TRBD1 (6 bases). Trimming took 5 bases from V and 14 from J, leaving 20 bases between them. CDR1 SGHAT and CDR2 FQNNGV come from the germline V gene. The CDR3 consists of 13 residues. DNA for the CDR3: TGTGCCAGCAGCCCCACCGGGACACCTGGGTTGTATTTT. Its protein product is CASSPTGTPGLYF.

This clonotype was recorded many times. V usage is TRBV6-1 and J usage is TRBJ2-1, with D maybe TRBD1 (6 bases). The ends were cut back, 8 bases at V and 0 bases at J, with 11 bases in the middle. Germline CDR1 reads MNHNS; CDR2 reads SASEGT. The CDR3 length is 14 residues. CDR3 sequence reads: CASGGTSSYNEQFF. CDR3 DNA sequence: TGTGCCAGCGGGGGCACCTCCTCCTACAATGAGCAGTTCTTC.

The chain carries TRBV11-2 and TRBJ2-5, with 7 positions matching TRBD1. The CDR3 consists of 15 residues. Trimming took 9 bases from V and 2 from J; bases not matched to a gene: 12. Germline-derived CDR1 and CDR2 are SGHAT and FQNNGV. The CDR3 is CASTPTGWLQETQYF. CDR3 nucleotide sequence: TGTGCCAGTACCCCGACAGGGTGGTTACAAGAGACCCAGTACTTC.

This clonotype was recorded at least ten times. The chain is built from TRBV7-9 and TRBJ2-2; possibly TRBD1 for D (6 bases). Per germline, CDR1 SEHNR and CDR2 FQNEAQ (reference sequence). The V and J ends lost 5 bases and 6 bases respectively, with 10 bases between them. This CDR3 has 13 amino acids. The CDR3 reads CASSKDSPGELFF. The CDR3 DNA reads TGTGCCAGCAGCAAGGACAGTCCCGGGGAGCTGTTTTTT.

This clonotype was detected ten times or more. This chain joins TRBV20-1 and TRBJ2-5; D is possibly TRBD1 or TRBD2 (7 bases each). The CDR3 runs 13 residues. V gave up 5 bases and J gave up 4 bases, with 14 bases separating them. Germline CDR1 is DFQATT and CDR2 is SNEGSKA (reference sequence). The CDR3 loop is CSALGQRGETQYF. As DNA, the CDR3 is TGCAGTGCTCTGGGACAGCGGGGAGAGACCCAGTACTTC.

This sequence joins TRBV7-9 and TRBJ2-5; TRBD2 might be the D (5 bases). Per germline, CDR1 SEHNR and CDR2 FQNEAQ (reference sequence). Trimming took off 3 bases at V and 2 bases at J, with 10 bases between the two ends. This CDR3 spans 14 amino acids. In DNA, the CDR3 is TGTGCCAGCAGCTTTGGACGGGGTCAAGAGACCCAGTACTTC. This codes for CASSFGRGQETQYF. Together with reference TRBV7-9 and TRBJ2-5, the CDR3 gives the full variable domain: DTGVSQNPRHKITKRGQNVTFRCDPISEHNRLYWYRQTLGQGPEFLTYFQNEAQLEKSRLLSDRFSAERPKGSFSTLEIQRTEQGDSAMYLCASSFGRGQETQYFGPGTRLLVL.

This clonotype was observed a few times. The genes are TRBV29-1 and TRBJ2-7; no reliable D call. Trimming took off 4 bases at V and 1 base at J, with 5 bases between the two ends. Per germline, CDR1 SQVTM and CDR2 ANQGSEA. This CDR3 region has 11 residues. CDR3 amino acids: CSVGKSYEQYF. The CDR3 DNA is TGCAGCGTTGGGAAATCCTACGAGCAGTACTTC.